A selection of T cell receptor beta chains follows, all from one sample in a study of shared clonotypes between healthy human individuals. Produced via immunoSEQ multiplex PCR; TCRdb's table is partial and in-frame only. This repertoire shows approximately 100,000 clones, more than 65% found once; its top ten account for about 23%. Material for sequencing was memory CD8+ T cells sorted from blood. These receptors were taken from a woman aged 25 to 39 in good health. The CDR3 runs from the conserved cysteine through the conserved F or W. A D gene is named only where the DNA matches it firmly. Clone size is shown for a subset of rows, as once, few, many or a class of expanded clone.

size	V	D	J	DNA	CDR3
-	TRBV5-1	TRBD1	TRBJ2-7	TGCGCCAGCAGCTTGGAGACAGGGGGCTACGAGCAGTACTTC	CASSLETGGYEQYF
many	TRBV5-4	-	TRBJ2-7	TGTGCCAGCAGCTCAGCCTCGAACTACGAGCAGTACTTC	CASSSASNYEQYF
-	TRBV28	-	TRBJ1-1	TGTGCCAGCAGTCTCATTGCTGGGAACACTGAAGCTTTCTTT	CASSLIAGNTEAFF
-	TRBV6-4	-	TRBJ2-3	TGTGCCAGCAGTAACTCCATCGTTGGCACAGATACGCAGTATTTT	CASSNSIVGTDTQYF
-	TRBV28	TRBD1	TRBJ2-7	TGTGCCACAGACAGGGCGCCTAACGAGCAGTACTTC	CATDRAPNEQYF
-	TRBV2	-	TRBJ1-5	TGTGCCAGCAGGGCAGAAGCATATAGCAATCAGCCCCAGCATTTT	CASRAEAYSNQPQHF
once	TRBV13	TRBD2	TRBJ2-5	TGTGCCAGCAGCCCCCGGACTAGCGGGAGAGGACGTGAGACCCAGTACTTC	CASSPRTSGRGRETQYF
-	TRBV19	-	TRBJ1-1	TGTGCCAGTAGAACGACCCCCTCTTACGATACTGAAGCTTTCTTT	CASRTTPSYDTEAFF
-	TRBV13	-	TRBJ1-3	TGTGCCAGCAGCCCGGCGGGAACTTCTGGAAACACCATATATTTT	CASSPAGTSGNTIYF
-	TRBV4-2	TRBD2	TRBJ2-7	TGTGCCGCAGCGGGACTAGCGGGAGGCAGGGAGCAGTACTTC	CAAAGLAGGREQYF
-	TRBV7-9	TRBD2	TRBJ2-5	TGTGCCAGCAGCTTACGGGGGGGACTAGCGGACACCACCCAAGAGACCCAGTACTTC	CASSLRGGLADTTQETQYF
-	TRBV5-1	TRBD2	TRBJ2-2	TGCGCCAGCAGCTTCCGCGGGGGACTAGCCTCCGGGGAGCTGTTTTTT	CASSFRGGLASGELFF
-	TRBV5-8	-	TRBJ2-5	TGTGCCAGCAGCCTCTCTCCGGGACACATCCAAGAGACCCAGTACTTC	CASSLSPGHIQETQYF
-	TRBV9	-	TRBJ2-7	TGTGCCAGCAGCCCCAGGACGGAATCCTACGAGCAGTACTTC	CASSPRTESYEQYF
-	TRBV2	-	TRBJ1-6	TGTGCCAGCAGAGAATCGGTGGCCCGACGGGGGTCACCCCTCCACTTT	CASRESVARRGSPLHF
many	TRBV10-1	-	TRBJ2-6	TGCGCCAGCAGTGCGGGACATTCTAGCTCTGGGGCCAACGTCCTGACTTTC	CASSAGHSSSGANVLTF
-	TRBV10-1	-	TRBJ2-2	TGCGCCAGCAGAACTCGATCGAACACCGGGGAGCTGTTTTTT	CASRTRSNTGELFF
-	TRBV14	-	TRBJ1-2	TGTGCCAGCAGTCGAGGAGAGAATTCCCCGATTAACTATGGCTACACCTTC	CASSRGENSPINYGYTF
-	TRBV9	TRBD2	TRBJ2-2	TGTGCCAGCAGCGTAGGAAGCGGGAGGTCCTTCGGGGAGCTGTTTTTT	CASSVGSGRSFGELFF
-	TRBV6-5	-	TRBJ1-1	TGTGCCACGTCCACGATGGGCTGGATGAACACTGAAGCTTTCTTT	CATSTMGWMNTEAFF
-	TRBV4-1	-	TRBJ1-2	TGCGCCAGCAGCCAGTTCGGACCTAGGGGTAACTATGGCTACACCTTC	CASSQFGPRGNYGYTF
many	TRBV6-4	-	TRBJ2-7	TGTGCCAGCAGTGACTCGTCGGGAGCTTCGTCCGAGCAGTACTTC	CASSDSSGASSEQYF
-	TRBV4-1	-	TRBJ1-3	TGCGCCAGCAGCCAAGAACGCGGGGCTGGAAACACCATATATTTT	CASSQERGAGNTIYF
-	TRBV19	TRBD2	TRBJ2-1	TGTGCCAGTAGTATATTTACTAGCGGGATCGGGCAGTTCTTC	CASSIFTSGIGQFF
-	TRBV6-1	-	TRBJ1-1	TGTGCCAGCAGTGCGTGGGGGGATGCTGAAGCTTTCTTT	CASSAWGDAEAFF
-	TRBV5-1	-	TRBJ2-3	TGCGCCAGCAGCTTGGTCAGGGGCACAGATACGCAGTATTTT	CASSLVRGTDTQYF
-	TRBV27	-	TRBJ1-5	TGTGCCAGCAGTTTAGATGGTACTTCCCCTGCTCAGCCCCAGCATTTT	CASSLDGTSPAQPQHF
-	TRBV27	-	TRBJ2-1	TGTGCCAGTATTCTGGGTAATGAGCAGTTCTTC	CASILGNEQFF
-	TRBV5-5	TRBD2	TRBJ2-7	TGTGCCAGCAGCCTGCTGACCGGGACTAGCGCCTCCTACGAGCAGTACTTC	CASSLLTGTSASYEQYF
-	TRBV7-9	-	TRBJ2-5	TGTGCCAGCAGCCGGCCATCAGAGACCCAGTACTTC	CASSRPSETQYF
few	TRBV2	TRBD2	TRBJ2-1	TGTGCCAGCAGCTTACCGTCTAGCGGGGGGCGTGAGCAGTTCTTC	CASSLPSSGGREQFF
-	TRBV7-9	-	TRBJ1-1	TGTGCCAGCAGCTCGCTAGTAAACACTGAAGCTTTCTTT	CASSSLVNTEAFF
once	TRBV2	-	TRBJ2-7	TGTGCCAGCAGTTTCGGGACGGTCGAGCAGTACTTC	CASSFGTVEQYF
-	TRBV5-4	-	TRBJ2-1	TGTGCCAGCAGCTTGGTTGGGGCGGGAAATGAGCAGTTCTTC	CASSLVGAGNEQFF
-	TRBV6-1	-	TRBJ1-5	TGTGCCAGCAGTGAAGATCCCCATCAGCCCCAGCATTTT	CASSEDPHQPQHF
-	TRBV19	-	TRBJ2-1	TGTGCCAGTAGGCGGGCTAGAGGGTACAATGAGCAGTTCTTC	CASRRARGYNEQFF
few	TRBV19	TRBD2	TRBJ2-7	TGTGCCAGTAGTATTCTAGCGGGAGAGGACGAGCAGTACTTC	CASSILAGEDEQYF
-	TRBV7-6	-	TRBJ2-5	TGTGCCAGCAGCTCCGCGGGTCCAGGGACCCAGTACTTC	CASSSAGPGTQYF
-	TRBV14	TRBD1	TRBJ2-7	TGTGCCAGCAGCCAAGGGCCCTCCGGGACAGGAGCCTACGAGCAGTACTTC	CASSQGPSGTGAYEQYF
-	TRBV6-5	-	TRBJ1-2	TGTGCCAGCAGTTCATCCGGGACGCTGATGCTCAATGGCTACACCTTC	CASSSSGTLMLNGYTF
few	TRBV9	TRBD2	TRBJ2-3	TGTGCCAGCAGCCCACGAGGGACTACTGCACTCACAGATACGCAGTATTTT	CASSPRGTTALTDTQYF
-	TRBV19	-	TRBJ1-1	TGTGCCAGTAGTGGGGGATGGGGCACTGAAGCTTTCTTT	CASSGGWGTEAFF
-	TRBV4-2	TRBD1	TRBJ1-1	TGTGCCAGCAGCCTCACCCCGGACAGGGGAAACACTGAAGCTTTCTTT	CASSLTPDRGNTEAFF
-	TRBV27	TRBD2	TRBJ2-3	TGTGCCAGCAGTACACCGGGACTAGCGGGACTCGATAGGGATACGCAGTATTTT	CASSTPGLAGLDRDTQYF
-	TRBV27	-	TRBJ2-7	TGTGCCAGCAGTTACAAAAGACATCTTGACTACGAGCAGTACTTC	CASSYKRHLDYEQYF
-	TRBV19	-	TRBJ2-1	TGTGCCAGTAATGCCCCTTACTCCTTCAATGAGCAGTTCTTC	CASNAPYSFNEQFF
-	TRBV9	-	TRBJ2-7	TGTGCCAGCAGCCCAAGACTGGCCCCATACTACGAGCAGTACTTC	CASSPRLAPYYEQYF
few	TRBV28	-	TRBJ1-5	TGTGCCAGCACTCCAAGATGGGGGGTGCGGCAGCCCCAGCATTTT	CASTPRWGVRQPQHF
-	TRBV27	TRBD1	TRBJ2-1	TGTGCCAGCAGTCTCGGGACAGGAAGATACTACAATGAGCAGTTCTTC	CASSLGTGRYYNEQFF
many	TRBV6-1	-	TRBJ1-3	TGTGCCAGCAGCCGAATGGGGGAGGGAGGAAACACCATATATTTT	CASSRMGEGGNTIYF
-	TRBV6-5	-	TRBJ2-6	TGTGCCAGCAGTTACAGGGGCTCTGGGGCCAACGTCCTGACTTTC	CASSYRGSGANVLTF
-	TRBV6-1	TRBD1	TRBJ1-2	TGTGCCAGCAGTCTGACAGGGCTGTTTAATGGCTACACCTTC	CASSLTGLFNGYTF